These T cell receptor beta chains were read from a single sample in a study of monozygotic twins with inflammatory bowel disease. TCRdb reanalyzed the 5' RACE reads, giving one entry per CDR3 protein sequence and no DNA. The sample totals about 330,000 distinct CDR3 sequences. Sequenced: blood. The receptors originated from a human donor with ulcerative colitis or Crohn's disease, or a healthy co-twin of an affected twin (not recorded which). Each CDR3 is given with its conserved first and last residue.

CDR3 length	V gene	J gene	CDR3 protein
15	TRBV7-2	TRBJ2-3	CASSLSGGGSDTQYF
13	TRBV10-2	TRBJ2-3	CASRLVFTDTQYF
15	TRBV10-3	TRBJ2-7	CAIKNLGPSSYEQYF
15	TRBV3-1	TRBJ2-7	CASSQDASGIYEQYF
14	TRBV5-5	TRBJ2-5	CASSLGQNQETQYF
14	TRBV6-1	TRBJ2-7	CATRTSGGTYEQYF
13	TRBV4-1	TRBJ2-3	CASRLAGLDTQYF
15	TRBV20-1	TRBJ2-6	CSSGGLKSGANVLTF
19	TRBV6-2/TRBV6-3	TRBJ1-2	CASSLGRIPLTDRDYGYTF
16	TRBV7-2	TRBJ1-5	CASSFNRDRGNQPQHF
16	TRBV14	TRBJ2-7	CASSQARASGPYEQYF
15	TRBV27	TRBJ2-3	CASSQRDSSTDTQYF
16	TRBV6-5	TRBJ1-2	CASSYSMTSFDYGYTF